These 8 T cell receptor beta chains share one sample of origin, sequenced in a study of beta chain features in type 1 diabetes. Expressed TCRB transcripts were sequenced because the isolated RNA had all been reverse transcribed beforehand. Assay used: immunoSEQ multiplex PCR; TCRdb lists only in-frame clones, some missing. In the table there are 500,000 to 700,000 clones, about 14% of which are singletons. The specimen was naive CD4+ T cells from blood. These receptors originate from a man aged 18 to 35 in good health.

The chain recombines TRBV6-6 with TRBJ2-7; D is undetermined. Trimming took 4 bases from V and 1 from J, leaving 17 bases between them. Germline V gives CDR1 MNHNY, CDR2 SVGAGI (reference sequence). The CDR3 totals 16 residues. CDR3 DNA sequence: TGTGCCAGCAGTTCCGCCCAGCGCCAAGGTTCCTACGAGCAGTACTTC. Its protein product is CASSSAQRQGSYEQYF.

CDR3 sequence reads: CASRKRINEKLFF. CDR3 DNA sequence: TGTGCCAGCAGAAAGAGGATTAATGAAAAACTGTTTTTT. The chain joins TRBV27 to TRBJ1-4; no definite D call. The V end was cut by 6 bases, the J end by 4 bases, with 9 bases between. This CDR3 contains 13 residues. Germline values: CDR1 MNHEY, CDR2 SMNVEV (reference sequence).

This sequence joins TRBV5-5 and TRBJ1-1; D might be TRBD1 (5 bases). The length of the CDR3 is 15 residues. V dropped 4 bases and J dropped 0 bases, with 13 bases sitting between them. In germline, CDR1 is SGHKS, CDR2 YYEKEE (reference sequence). CDR3 coding DNA: TGTGCCAGCAGCAAGGCTTGGGGGATGAACACTGAAGCTTTCTTT. This encodes CASSKAWGMNTEAFF.

This chain links TRBV4-2 with TRBJ1-5, with a weak D call TRBD1 (6 bases). Germline assignment: CDR1 LGHNA and CDR2 YNFKEQ. V was clipped by 1 base and J by 7 bases, with 17 bases between them. The CDR3 totals 16 residues. CDR3 residues: CASSQAQGQGGQPQHF. The CDR3 coding sequence is TGTGCCAGCAGCCAAGCTCAGGGGCAAGGGGGACAGCCCCAGCATTTT.

This rearrangement joins TRBV7-9 to TRBJ2-7, with D unresolved. The V gene's germline CDR1 is SEHNR and CDR2 FQNEAQ (reference sequence). Between the trimmed V and J ends, which lost 1 base and 6 bases, there was a span of 13 bases. The CDR3 covers 14 residues. CDR3 protein: CASSLEGKVGEQYF. The CDR3 DNA is TGTGCCAGCAGCTTAGAGGGAAAGGTGGGCGAGCAGTACTTC.

The chain carries TRBV5-1 and TRBJ1-1; tentatively, D is TRBD1 (6 bases). Germline CDR1 SGHRS, CDR2 YFSETQ. Between the trimmed V and J ends, which lost 6 bases and 1 base, there was a span of 13 bases. CDR3 length: 14 amino acids. CDR3 sequence: CASKTGPGNTEAFF. The CDR3 nucleotides read TGCGCCAGCAAAACAGGGCCCGGGAACACTGAAGCTTTCTTT.

This clone has just a few counts. The chain links TRBV10-3 to TRBJ2-3; 8 nucleotides line up with TRBD2. CDR1 is ENHRY, CDR2 SYGVKD, per germline. The CDR3 consists of 15 residues. V lost 6 bases, J lost 3 bases, and 8 bases stayed unmatched. The CDR3 nucleotides are TGTGCCATCAGGAGAGCGGGAGAGGGAACAGATACGCAGTATTTT. It codes for CAIRRAGEGTDTQYF.

This rearrangement joins TRBV5-1 to TRBJ2-1, with D tentatively TRBD1 (5 bases). Trimming removed 3 bases from V and 15 bases from J, with 22 bases in between. Germline CDR1 SGHRS, CDR2 YFSETQ. The CDR3 is 14 residues long. As DNA, the CDR3 is TGCGCCAGCAGCTACCCAGGGAAGCCCAACAGCCCGTTCTTC. Protein product: CASSYPGKPNSPFF.